A selection of T cell receptor beta chains follows, all from one sample in a study of control samples from healthy donors and cancer patients. Sequenced by immunoSEQ multiplex PCR; TCRdb stores in-frame clones only, minus some. The data show some 70,000 clones, with approximately 86% seen just once and around a sixth held by the top ten. Sequencing was performed on blood. Source of these receptors: a man in his sixties in good health. The CDR3 runs from the conserved cysteine through the conserved F or W. The size of a clone is reported for some rows only, either as once, few or many, or as a class for expanded clones.

size: -; V: TRBV2; CDR3: CASSSGTGVKYNEQFF
size: -; V: TRBV7-6; CDR3: CASSIHSRNEQFF
size: -; V: TRBV6-5; CDR3: CASSDKHQPQHF
size: -; V: TRBV28; CDR3: CATGLMGINQPQHF
size: -; V: TRBV27; CDR3: CASSGLAGGGEQYF
size: -; V: TRBV27; CDR3: CASSLWGGFSGANVLTF
size: -; V: TRBV6-6; CDR3: CASRVGKGYNEQFF
size: once; V: TRBV6-5; CDR3: CASSEGPGKGDTQYF
size: many; V: TRBV9; CDR3: CASSVVAGAYNEQFF
size: -; V: TRBV16; CDR3: CASSQSSRGTGELFF
size: -; V: TRBV4-1; CDR3: CASSQTSPGLAGGRGLNEQFF
size: once; V: TRBV15; CDR3: CATSRDLGGRGEQFF
size: -; V: TRBV29-1; CDR3: CSVGQGNIQYF
size: -; V: TRBV28; CDR3: CASSIMPGLPSYEQYF
size: few; V: TRBV19; CDR3: CASSIGTIHYEQYF
size: -; V: TRBV9; CDR3: CASSSSRTEQFF
size: -; V: TRBV5-4; CDR3: CASSLSSNSYNEQFF
size: once; V: TRBV5-5; CDR3: CASSKLQGAAGELFF
size: -; V: TRBV30; CDR3: CAWRIGPYEQYF
size: -; V: TRBV2; CDR3: CASRNALQGAEQFF
size: -; V: TRBV10-2; CDR3: CASSARPNNEQFF
size: -; V: TRBV29-1; CDR3: CSVEISREDTQYF
size: -; V: TRBV28; CDR3: CASNSPYFVGQGPFLTYEQYF
size: few; V: TRBV12-3/TRBV12-4; CDR3: CASSILGYEQYF